The next 12 T cell receptor beta chains were all read from a single sample in a study of T-cell reconstitution after alpha-beta-depleted transplantation in children. During its preparation, the TCRbeta library received unique molecular identifiers. TCRdb recomputed calls from the PCR reads with MiXCR, one row per CDR3 protein. The sample shows 700,000 to 950,000 distinct CDR3 sequences, roughly 15% of them seen only once. Sequenced here: PBMCs, mostly from graft donor cells, sampled 360 days after TCRalphabeta/CD19-depleted stem cell transplant. The receptors shown here come from a male patient aged 5 to 17 who had a stem cell transplant for acute lymphoblastic leukemia, so the T cells may come from the graft donor.

For the CDR3, the DNA is TGTGCCAGCAGCCAGCTAGCGGGATCAGGGAACACCGGGGAGCTGTTTTTT. It translates to CASSQLAGSGNTGELFF. This chain connects TRBV4-2 to TRBJ2-2, with 9 bases aligning to TRBD2. With V trimmed by 3 bases and J by 1 base, 6 bases remained unmatched. Germline lookup yields CDR1 LGHNA and CDR2 YNFKEQ. The CDR3 spans 17 residues.

This clonotype was picked up a small number of times. This chain uses TRBV4-2 with TRBJ2-7; D remains unclear. Trimming removed 0 bases from V and 5 bases from J, with 11 bases in between. CDR1 and CDR2 from the germline V gene are LGHNA and YNFKEQ. The CDR3 has 14 amino acids. The CDR3 reads CASSQDQTLHEQYF. CDR3 DNA sequence: TGTGCCAGCAGCCAAGATCAAACACTCCACGAGCAGTACTTC.

This clonotype was seen only a few times. The chain carries TRBV7-9 and TRBJ2-5, with D perhaps TRBD1 or TRBD2 (5 bases each). Deletions cut 1 base from V and 0 bases from J, with 9 bases between. This CDR3 contains 15 residues. From germline, CDR1 is SEHNR and CDR2 FQNEAQ (reference sequence). The DNA for the CDR3 is TGTGCCAGCAGCTTAGTTAGGGGACACCAAGAGACCCAGTACTTC. Its protein is CASSLVRGHQETQYF.

This clonotype was counted at least ten times. This sequence joins TRBV4-2 and TRBJ2-1; 7 nucleotides align to TRBD2. The germline CDR1 and CDR2 sequences are LGHNA and YNFKEQ. Trimming removed 3 bases from V and 5 bases from J; junction bases left unmatched: 19. This CDR3 is built from 19 residues. DNA of the CDR3: TGTGCCAGCAGCCAGACGGTGTCGCTAGCGGTCCTAAGAGACAATGAGCAGTTCTTC. It specifies CASSQTVSLAVLRDNEQFF.

The V gene is TRBV5-1, the J gene TRBJ2-7; weak D call: TRBD1 (6 bases). V lost 0 bases and J lost 0, with 13 bases in between. The germline CDR1 and CDR2 sequences are SGHRS and YFSETQ. This CDR3 contains 16 residues. CDR3 bases: TGCGCCAGCAGCTTGGAGTGGGGGCCGAGCTCCTACGAGCAGTACTTC. This sequence encodes CASSLEWGPSSYEQYF.

This clonotype showed up just a few times. This chain links TRBV3-1 with TRBJ2-1, with TRBD1 as a possible D gene (6 bases). In germline, CDR1 is LGHDT, CDR2 YNNKEL (reference sequence). The CDR3 is made up of 12 amino acids. V lost 4 bases, J lost 6 bases, and 7 bases lay in between. This chain's CDR3 is CASSRTVNEQFF. CDR3 in DNA: TGTGCCAGCAGCCGGACAGTCAATGAGCAGTTCTTC.

This clonotype has just a few counts. The CDR3 DNA is TGTGCCAGCAGCCTTGGGACAGCCGACAATGGCTACACCTTC. This gives the protein CASSLGTADNGYTF. J is TRBJ1-2 and V is TRBV14; TRBD1 agrees at 7 bases. The length of the CDR3 is 14 residues. The V and J ends lost 4 bases and 6 bases, in that order; junction bases with no gene match: 8. Germline values: CDR1 SGHDN, CDR2 FVKESK.

A single count supports this clonotype. The rearrangement links TRBV5-4 to TRBJ2-3, with D possibly being TRBD2 (6 bases). The germline CDR1 and CDR2 sequences are SGHNT and YYREEE (reference sequence). There are 15 residues in the CDR3. The V end was cut by 0 bases, the J end by 1 base, with 9 bases between. The DNA for the CDR3 is TGTGCCAGCAGCTTGGGCGGGATCGGCACAGATACGCAGTATTTT. Protein: CASSLGGIGTDTQYF. The full variable domain, in which reference TRBV5-4 and TRBJ2-3 provide the parts outside the CDR3, is ETGVTQSPTHLIKTRGQQVTLRCSSQSGHNTVSWYQQALGQGPQFIFQYYREEENGRGNFPPRFSGLQFPNYSSELNVNALELDDSALYLCASSLGGIGTDTQYFGPGTRLTVL.

The genes are TRBV9 and TRBJ2-5; D not certain. CDR1 is SGDLS, CDR2 YYNGEE, per germline. Deletions cut 0 bases from V and 0 bases from J, with 6 bases between. The CDR3 covers 14 residues. The CDR3 is CASSVETNQETQYF. The CDR3 nucleotides are TGTGCCAGCAGCGTAGAGACCAACCAAGAGACCCAGTACTTC.

The CDR3 here is CASSLEQRQTANTIYF. The CDR3 DNA sequence: TGCGCCAGCAGCTTGGAACAGCGTCAAACGGCAAACACCATATATTTT. This chain joins TRBV5-1 and TRBJ1-3, with unresolved D. This CDR3 has 16 residues. Germline V gene data show CDR1 as SGHRS and CDR2 as YFSETQ. V lost 0 bases and J 6 bases, leaving 16 bases between the germline ends.

This clonotype was picked up a small number of times. The chain uses TRBV5-4 and TRBJ2-1; 10 bases are a match to TRBD2. Per the germline V gene, CDR1 is SGHNT and CDR2 is YYREEE (reference sequence). The CDR3 runs 19 residues. With V trimmed by 0 bases and J by 4 bases, 13 bases remained unmatched. The CDR3, as DNA: TGTGCCAGCAGCTTGGCCCCTAGCGGGAGTAATCCGGTGTACAATGAGCAGTTCTTC. It specifies CASSLAPSGSNPVYNEQFF.

This clonotype came up a few times. The V and J genes are TRBV30 and TRBJ2-1; D gene ambiguous. Trimming cost V 1 base and J 0 bases, with 7 bases left between them. The CDR3 covers 14 residues. Germline values: CDR1 GTSNPN, CDR2 SVGIG (reference sequence). This CDR3 is CAWSERSSYNEQFF. The CDR3 nucleotides read TGTGCCTGGAGTGAAAGGAGCTCCTACAATGAGCAGTTCTTC.